This is a list of T cell receptor beta chains from one sample in a study of blood T cell repertoires in COVID-19. Data came from immunoSEQ multiplex PCR; TCRdb stores just in-frame clones and leaves some out. The sample holds roughly 180,000 clones, 76% seen once. Sequencing was done on a sample of peripheral blood. The receptors derive from a woman aged 50 to 65 with active or convalescent COVID-19. The CDR3 runs from the conserved cysteine through the conserved F or W. A D gene is named only where the DNA matches it firmly. Clone size is not always given. Where it is, it says once, few, many or a class for expanded clones.

v_call: TRBV19
clone_size: NA
j_call: TRBJ1-2
d_call: TRBD1
cdr3_nt: TGTGCCACCCAGGGGACAGGGTGGGACTATGGCTACACCTTC
cdr3_aa: CATQGTGWDYGYTF

v_call: TRBV7-6
clone_size: NA
j_call: TRBJ1-2
d_call: TRBD1
cdr3_nt: TGTGCCAGCAGCACATCACGGGACAGCGCTAACTATGGCTACACCTTC
cdr3_aa: CASSTSRDSANYGYTF

v_call: TRBV25-1
clone_size: NA
j_call: TRBJ2-5
d_call: NA
cdr3_nt: TGTGCCAGCAGTGACTACCTAAACGGAGAGACCCAGTACTTC
cdr3_aa: CASSDYLNGETQYF

v_call: TRBV21-1
clone_size: NA
j_call: TRBJ1-5
d_call: NA
cdr3_nt: TGTGCCAGCAGCAAAATTCCCCCCACGTCCCGAAAGAGGCAGCCCCAGCATTTT
cdr3_aa: CASSKIPPTSRKRQPQHF

v_call: TRBV28
clone_size: NA
j_call: TRBJ1-5
d_call: NA
cdr3_nt: TGTGCCAGCACCGGGGGGATCGGTAGCAATCAGCCCCAGCATTTT
cdr3_aa: CASTGGIGSNQPQHF

v_call: TRBV4-3
clone_size: few
j_call: TRBJ1-3
d_call: NA
cdr3_nt: TGCGCCAGCAGCCAAGATTTCGGTTCCTCTGGAAACACCATATATTTT
cdr3_aa: CASSQDFGSSGNTIYF

v_call: TRBV6-5
clone_size: NA
j_call: TRBJ2-7
d_call: TRBD2
cdr3_nt: TGTGCCAGCAGTTACTCTCGACTAGCAGCCAACGAGCAGTACTTC
cdr3_aa: CASSYSRLAANEQYF

v_call: TRBV3-1/TRBV3-2
clone_size: NA
j_call: TRBJ1-1
d_call: TRBD1
cdr3_nt: TGTGCCAGCAGGGGCTCGCCGACAGGGCGAGAAGCTTTCTTT
cdr3_aa: CASRGSPTGREAFF

v_call: TRBV15
clone_size: NA
j_call: TRBJ2-3
d_call: NA
cdr3_nt: TGTGCCACCAGCAGAGATCGAGATACGCAGTATTTT
cdr3_aa: CATSRDRDTQYF

v_call: TRBV4-3
clone_size: NA
j_call: TRBJ2-3
d_call: TRBD2
cdr3_nt: TGCGCCAGCAGCCGAGATACTAGCGGGAGAGGGGATACGCAGTATTTT
cdr3_aa: CASSRDTSGRGDTQYF

v_call: TRBV7-3
clone_size: NA
j_call: TRBJ1-2
d_call: TRBD1
cdr3_nt: TGTGCCAGCAGCGCGGGACAGGGTTATGGCTACACCTTC
cdr3_aa: CASSAGQGYGYTF

v_call: TRBV6-5
clone_size: NA
j_call: TRBJ2-7
d_call: NA
cdr3_nt: TGTGCCAGCAGCAGGGGGGACGAGCAGTACTTC
cdr3_aa: CASSRGDEQYF

v_call: TRBV9
clone_size: NA
j_call: TRBJ2-1
d_call: TRBD2
cdr3_nt: TGTGCCAGCAGCTATACCGGGACTAGCTTTGAGCAGTTCTTC
cdr3_aa: CASSYTGTSFEQFF

v_call: TRBV7-2
clone_size: NA
j_call: TRBJ2-2
d_call: NA
cdr3_nt: TGTGCCAGCAGCTTAAGTTTGACAGGGAACACCGGGGAGCTGTTTTTT
cdr3_aa: CASSLSLTGNTGELFF

v_call: TRBV16
clone_size: NA
j_call: TRBJ1-4
d_call: NA
cdr3_nt: TGTGCCAGCAGCCAAATCTCGGCAGGGAACGAAAAACTGTTTTTT
cdr3_aa: CASSQISAGNEKLFF

v_call: TRBV6-5
clone_size: NA
j_call: TRBJ1-1
d_call: NA
cdr3_nt: TGTGCCAGCAGTTACTCGAGCGGGGCTACGAACACTGAAGCTTTCTTT
cdr3_aa: CASSYSSGATNTEAFF

v_call: TRBV11-3
clone_size: NA
j_call: TRBJ2-7
d_call: NA
cdr3_nt: TGTGCCAGCAGCTTAGCCGGGAAGGAGCAGTACTTC
cdr3_aa: CASSLAGKEQYF

v_call: TRBV6-5
clone_size: NA
j_call: TRBJ2-1
d_call: TRBD2
cdr3_nt: TGTGCCAGTAGTCTAGCGGGAGATTCCTACAATGAGCAGTTCTTC
cdr3_aa: CASSLAGDSYNEQFF

v_call: TRBV5-1
clone_size: few
j_call: TRBJ1-2
d_call: TRBD1
cdr3_nt: TGCGCCAGCAGCTTTACAGGGGGCAGCTATGGCTACACCTTC
cdr3_aa: CASSFTGGSYGYTF

v_call: TRBV29-1
clone_size: NA
j_call: TRBJ1-2
d_call: NA
cdr3_nt: TGCAACGTAGGGAGTAACTATGGCTACACCTTC
cdr3_aa: CNVGSNYGYTF

v_call: TRBV29-1
clone_size: NA
j_call: TRBJ1-5
d_call: NA
cdr3_nt: TGCAGCGTTGGTTACAGCAGCAATCAGCCCCAGCATTTT
cdr3_aa: CSVGYSSNQPQHF

v_call: TRBV7-2
clone_size: NA
j_call: TRBJ2-2
d_call: NA
cdr3_nt: TGTGCCAGCAGCTTAAATGACTTTTCGACCGGGGAGCTGTTTTTT
cdr3_aa: CASSLNDFSTGELFF

v_call: TRBV7-2
clone_size: NA
j_call: TRBJ2-7
d_call: NA
cdr3_nt: TGTGCCAGCAGCCCTTCCCGGGGGGCCTCCTACGAGCAGTACTTC
cdr3_aa: CASSPSRGASYEQYF